Included here is one T cell receptor beta chain sequence, with context. The study excluded patients with other autoimmune diseases, uncontrolled infections, pregnancy or lactation. PBMCs came from about 10 ml of fresh peripheral blood. This specimen comes from a study of Graves' ophthalmopathy and Graves' hyperthyroidism. Scientists amplified the TCR beta CDR3 regions from RNA transcripts. Second-round multiplex PCR followed a first-round RT-PCR using HTBI primers. TCRdb ran MiXCR on the multiplex PCR reads and lists one entry per CDR3 protein. The top ten clones hold approximately 9.1% of a sample with some 210,000 distinct CDR3 sequences, just under 30% of them seen once. The receptor was derived from a man aged 45 to 65 with Graves' ophthalmopathy. Sequenced material: peripheral blood.

The DNA of the CDR3 is TGTGCCATCAGTGCCGGTCCAGGAAGAGATGGCTACACCTTC. Translating it yields CAISAGPGRDGYTF. This chain joins TRBV10-3 and TRBJ1-2, with D hard to call. The germline V gene has CDR1 ENHRY and CDR2 SYGVKD. CDR3 size: 14 residues. Trimming removed 4 bases from V and 6 bases from J, with 15 bases in between.